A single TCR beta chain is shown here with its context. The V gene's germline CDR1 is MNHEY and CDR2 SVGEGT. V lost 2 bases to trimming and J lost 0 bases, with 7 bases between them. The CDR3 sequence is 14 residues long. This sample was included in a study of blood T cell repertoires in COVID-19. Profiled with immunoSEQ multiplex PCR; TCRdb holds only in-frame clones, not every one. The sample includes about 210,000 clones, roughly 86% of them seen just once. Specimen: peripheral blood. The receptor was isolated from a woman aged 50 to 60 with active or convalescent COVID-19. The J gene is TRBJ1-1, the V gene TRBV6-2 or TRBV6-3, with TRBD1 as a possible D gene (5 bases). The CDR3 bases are TGTGCCAGCAGTTACGCAGGGCTGAACACTGAAGCTTTCTTT. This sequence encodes CASSYAGLNTEAFF.